A selection of T cell receptor beta chains follows, all from one sample in a study of blood T cell repertoires in COVID-19. Clones were sequenced by immunoSEQ multiplex PCR, and TCRdb holds only the in-frame ones, with some missing. The sample includes about 480,000 clones, 85% to 90% of them seen just once. What was sequenced was PBMCs or T cells enriched from blood (not recorded which). The receptor set was obtained from a middle-aged woman who had recovered from COVID-19. Each CDR3 is given with its conserved first and last residue. Fields, in order: D gene, J gene, V gene, clone size, CDR3 protein, CDR3 DNA. A D gene is named only where the DNA matches it firmly. Rows give clone size only sometimes, using once, few, many, or a class for an expanded clone.

d_call: TRBD1; j_call: TRBJ1-4; v_call: TRBV19; clone_size: -; cdr3_aa: CASSTTDRGAREKLFF; cdr3_nt: TGTGCCAGTAGTACCACGGACAGGGGGGCGCGGGAAAAACTGTTTTTT
d_call: -; j_call: TRBJ2-1; v_call: TRBV29-1; clone_size: -; cdr3_aa: CSVEGQEDRSYNEQFF; cdr3_nt: TGCAGCGTTGAAGGACAGGAGGACCGATCCTACAATGAGCAGTTCTTC
d_call: TRBD1; j_call: TRBJ2-7; v_call: TRBV4-3; clone_size: -; cdr3_aa: CASSQATGVDEQYF; cdr3_nt: TGCGCCAGCAGCCAAGCGACAGGGGTGGACGAGCAGTACTTC
d_call: TRBD2; j_call: TRBJ2-7; v_call: TRBV19; clone_size: -; cdr3_aa: CASSPIAGGFGEQYF; cdr3_nt: TGTGCCAGTAGTCCGATAGCGGGAGGTTTCGGCGAGCAGTACTTC
d_call: -; j_call: TRBJ2-7; v_call: TRBV4-1; clone_size: -; cdr3_aa: CASSQRASQQGSYEQYF; cdr3_nt: TGCGCCAGCAGCCAAAGAGCCTCCCAGCAGGGCTCCTACGAGCAGTACTTC
d_call: -; j_call: TRBJ1-5; v_call: TRBV11-2; clone_size: few; cdr3_aa: CASSLDHSSSQHF; cdr3_nt: TGTGCCAGCAGCTTAGATCACTCATCTTCCCAGCATTTT
d_call: -; j_call: TRBJ2-1; v_call: TRBV6-5; clone_size: -; cdr3_aa: CASSYQGDYNEQFF; cdr3_nt: TGTGCCAGCAGTTACCAAGGAGACTACAATGAGCAGTTCTTC
d_call: -; j_call: TRBJ1-2; v_call: TRBV7-9; clone_size: -; cdr3_aa: CASSLAAGIVGYGYTF; cdr3_nt: TGTGCCAGCAGCTTAGCGGCAGGGATCGTAGGGTATGGCTACACCTTC
d_call: -; j_call: TRBJ2-1; v_call: TRBV12-3/TRBV12-4; clone_size: -; cdr3_aa: CASSRGFNEQFF; cdr3_nt: TGTGCCAGCTCTCGGGGTTTCAATGAGCAGTTCTTC
d_call: -; j_call: TRBJ1-2; v_call: TRBV5-1; clone_size: -; cdr3_aa: CASSLEPRRTANYGYTF; cdr3_nt: TGCGCCAGCAGCTTGGAGCCTCGAAGAACGGCTAACTATGGCTACACCTTC
d_call: -; j_call: TRBJ1-2; v_call: TRBV5-6; clone_size: -; cdr3_aa: CASSWDSKGPYGYTF; cdr3_nt: TGTGCCAGCAGCTGGGACTCAAAAGGACCCTATGGCTACACCTTC
d_call: -; j_call: TRBJ2-7; v_call: TRBV6-2/TRBV6-3; clone_size: -; cdr3_aa: CASSYKRDSSYEQYF; cdr3_nt: TGTGCCAGCAGTTATAAACGGGATTCCTCTTACGAGCAGTACTTC
d_call: -; j_call: TRBJ1-1; v_call: TRBV6-5; clone_size: few; cdr3_aa: CASRSFGDTEAFF; cdr3_nt: TGTGCCAGCAGAAGTTTCGGGGACACTGAAGCTTTCTTT
d_call: -; j_call: TRBJ1-5; v_call: TRBV19; clone_size: few; cdr3_aa: CASSILGARGNQPQHF; cdr3_nt: TGTGCCAGTAGTATCCTGGGGGCGCGGGGCAATCAGCCCCAGCATTTT
d_call: TRBD2; j_call: TRBJ2-1; v_call: TRBV4-1; clone_size: once; cdr3_aa: CASSQDYKDGRNYNEQFF; cdr3_nt: TGCGCCAGCAGCCAAGACTATAAGGACGGGAGGAACTACAATGAGCAGTTCTTC
d_call: -; j_call: TRBJ1-6; v_call: TRBV4-3; clone_size: -; cdr3_aa: CASSQEYARDEVSPLHF; cdr3_nt: TGCGCCAGCAGCCAAGAGTATGCGCGGGACGAGGTATCGCCCCTCCACTTT
d_call: TRBD1; j_call: TRBJ2-3; v_call: TRBV14; clone_size: -; cdr3_aa: CASSFWTGGALTDTQYF; cdr3_nt: TGTGCCAGCAGCTTTTGGACAGGGGGCGCATTAACAGATACGCAGTATTTT
d_call: TRBD1; j_call: TRBJ1-1; v_call: TRBV10-1; clone_size: -; cdr3_aa: CASSEQGPNTEAFF; cdr3_nt: TGCGCCAGCAGTGAACAGGGGCCGAACACTGAAGCTTTCTTT
d_call: TRBD2; j_call: TRBJ2-2; v_call: TRBV18; clone_size: -; cdr3_aa: CASSPKTSILYRSNTGELFF; cdr3_nt: TGTGCCAGCTCTCCCAAGACTAGCATCCTTTACAGGTCGAACACCGGGGAGCTGTTTTTT
d_call: -; j_call: TRBJ2-7; v_call: TRBV12-3/TRBV12-4; clone_size: once; cdr3_aa: CASSFRYEQYF; cdr3_nt: TGTGCCAGCAGTTTCAGGTACGAGCAGTACTTC
d_call: -; j_call: TRBJ1-3; v_call: TRBV18; clone_size: -; cdr3_aa: CASGQGNTIYF; cdr3_nt: TGTGCCAGCGGACAGGGAAACACCATATATTTT
d_call: TRBD1; j_call: TRBJ2-2; v_call: TRBV7-7; clone_size: -; cdr3_aa: CASSSDRPEGPRTGELFF; cdr3_nt: TGTGCTAGCAGCTCGGACAGGCCAGAGGGGCCTCGCACCGGGGAGCTGTTTTTT
d_call: TRBD1; j_call: TRBJ1-5; v_call: TRBV24-1; clone_size: -; cdr3_aa: CATGGQGEVGNQPQHF; cdr3_nt: TGTGCCACCGGAGGACAGGGCGAGGTGGGCAATCAGCCCCAGCATTTT
d_call: -; j_call: TRBJ2-1; v_call: TRBV5-5; clone_size: -; cdr3_aa: CASTPLGNDKNNEQFF; cdr3_nt: TGTGCCAGCACCCCCCTCGGAAACGACAAAAACAATGAGCAGTTCTTC
d_call: TRBD1; j_call: TRBJ1-6; v_call: TRBV10-2; clone_size: -; cdr3_aa: CASKDRAYNSPLHF; cdr3_nt: TGCGCCAGCAAAGACAGGGCTTATAATTCACCCCTCCACTTT
d_call: TRBD2; j_call: TRBJ2-7; v_call: TRBV18; clone_size: -; cdr3_aa: CASSPGLAGTSYEQYF; cdr3_nt: TGTGCCAGCTCACCCGGACTAGCGGGTACCTCCTACGAGCAGTACTTC
d_call: -; j_call: TRBJ2-1; v_call: TRBV21-1; clone_size: -; cdr3_aa: CASSKVGRGQYNEQFF; cdr3_nt: TGTGCCAGCAGCAAAGTCGGAAGGGGGCAATACAATGAGCAGTTCTTC
d_call: -; j_call: TRBJ1-2; v_call: TRBV18; clone_size: once; cdr3_aa: CASSPDRNHGYTF; cdr3_nt: TGTGCCAGCTCTCCCGACAGGAACCATGGCTACACCTTC
d_call: TRBD1; j_call: TRBJ2-1; v_call: TRBV6-2/TRBV6-3; clone_size: once; cdr3_aa: CASSRGQKYNEQFF; cdr3_nt: TGTGCCAGCAGTAGGGGACAGAAGTACAATGAGCAGTTCTTC
d_call: TRBD2; j_call: TRBJ2-1; v_call: TRBV7-2; clone_size: -; cdr3_aa: CASSFSGSTYNEQFF; cdr3_nt: TGTGCCAGCAGTTTTAGCGGGAGCACCTACAATGAGCAGTTCTTC
d_call: TRBD1; j_call: TRBJ1-2; v_call: TRBV6-5; clone_size: few; cdr3_aa: CASSRQGTGYTF; cdr3_nt: TGTGCCAGCAGTCGACAGGGAACGGGCTACACCTTC
d_call: TRBD2; j_call: TRBJ2-7; v_call: TRBV5-1; clone_size: -; cdr3_aa: CASSLVAGYEQYF; cdr3_nt: TGCGCCAGCAGCTTGGTAGCGGGCTACGAGCAGTACTTC
d_call: -; j_call: TRBJ2-7; v_call: TRBV5-1; clone_size: few; cdr3_aa: CASRDSSYEQYF; cdr3_nt: TGCGCCAGCAGGGACAGCTCCTACGAGCAGTACTTC
d_call: TRBD2; j_call: TRBJ2-5; v_call: TRBV7-2; clone_size: -; cdr3_aa: CASSLVRAGAETQYF; cdr3_nt: TGTGCCAGCAGCTTAGTGCGGGCGGGAGCAGAGACCCAGTACTTC
d_call: -; j_call: TRBJ1-6; v_call: TRBV11-2; clone_size: -; cdr3_aa: CASSLNYGGGSYNSPLHF; cdr3_nt: TGTGCCAGCAGCTTAAATTACGGGGGTGGGTCCTATAATTCACCCCTCCACTTT
d_call: TRBD1; j_call: TRBJ1-5; v_call: TRBV16; clone_size: -; cdr3_aa: CASSQFGQGNQPQHF; cdr3_nt: TGTGCCAGCAGCCAATTCGGACAGGGCAATCAGCCCCAGCATTTT
d_call: -; j_call: TRBJ2-1; v_call: TRBV13; clone_size: -; cdr3_aa: CASSLGLEDEQFF; cdr3_nt: TGTGCCAGCAGCTTAGGACTAGAGGATGAGCAGTTCTTC
d_call: TRBD2; j_call: TRBJ2-7; v_call: TRBV6-2/TRBV6-3; clone_size: -; cdr3_aa: CASSKGLMVDEQYF; cdr3_nt: TGTGCCAGCAGTAAGGGACTAATGGTCGACGAGCAGTACTTC
d_call: -; j_call: TRBJ1-2; v_call: TRBV9; clone_size: -; cdr3_aa: CASSGRDNLLKHGYTF; cdr3_nt: TGTGCCAGCAGCGGACGGGACAACCTACTAAAGCATGGCTACACCTTC
d_call: -; j_call: TRBJ1-1; v_call: TRBV18; clone_size: -; cdr3_aa: CASSRGMGNTEAFF; cdr3_nt: TGTGCCAGCTCACGAGGGATGGGAAACACTGAAGCTTTCTTT
d_call: -; j_call: TRBJ2-3; v_call: TRBV21-1; clone_size: -; cdr3_aa: CASSRTGPTEGTDTQYF; cdr3_nt: TGTGCCAGCTCCAGGACAGGCCCCACTGAAGGCACAGATACGCAGTATTTT
d_call: -; j_call: TRBJ2-3; v_call: TRBV7-8; clone_size: -; cdr3_aa: CASSPRGVTQYF; cdr3_nt: TGTGCCAGCAGCCCGCGGGGAGTTACGCAGTATTTT
d_call: TRBD1; j_call: TRBJ2-2; v_call: TRBV18; clone_size: -; cdr3_aa: CASSHDRGRNTGELFF; cdr3_nt: TGTGCCAGCTCACACGACAGGGGACGGAACACCGGGGAGCTGTTTTTT
d_call: -; j_call: TRBJ2-3; v_call: TRBV3-1/TRBV3-2; clone_size: -; cdr3_aa: CASRLADTQYF; cdr3_nt: TGTGCCAGTAGGCTAGCGGATACGCAGTATTTT
d_call: TRBD1; j_call: TRBJ1-2; v_call: TRBV5-1; clone_size: -; cdr3_aa: CASSLETGVGYGYTF; cdr3_nt: TGCGCCAGCAGCTTGGAGACAGGGGTTGGCTATGGCTACACCTTC
d_call: -; j_call: TRBJ2-2; v_call: TRBV10-3; clone_size: -; cdr3_aa: CAIHPAAANTGELFF; cdr3_nt: TGTGCCATTCACCCGGCAGCGGCGAACACCGGGGAGCTGTTTTTT
d_call: -; j_call: TRBJ2-1; v_call: TRBV9; clone_size: -; cdr3_aa: CASSVESTAGAYNEQFF; cdr3_nt: TGTGCCAGCAGCGTAGAATCCACGGCGGGTGCCTACAATGAGCAGTTCTTC
d_call: TRBD1; j_call: TRBJ2-1; v_call: TRBV4-3; clone_size: once; cdr3_aa: CASRRGGQGESYNEQFF; cdr3_nt: TGCGCCAGCAGGAGAGGTGGACAGGGAGAGTCCTACAATGAGCAGTTCTTC
d_call: -; j_call: TRBJ2-7; v_call: TRBV19; clone_size: -; cdr3_aa: CASSIQGFEQYF; cdr3_nt: TGTGCCAGTAGTATACAGGGGTTCGAGCAGTACTTC
d_call: TRBD2; j_call: TRBJ2-3; v_call: TRBV2; clone_size: -; cdr3_aa: CASGESGTFSDTQYF; cdr3_nt: TGTGCCAGCGGGGAAAGCGGGACCTTCTCAGATACGCAGTATTTT
d_call: TRBD2; j_call: TRBJ2-3; v_call: TRBV20-1; clone_size: once; cdr3_aa: CSGGREVQYF; cdr3_nt: TGCAGTGGGGGACGGGAGGTGCAGTATTTT
d_call: TRBD2; j_call: TRBJ2-1; v_call: TRBV7-9; clone_size: -; cdr3_aa: CASSLGGDLYNEQFF; cdr3_nt: TGTGCCAGCAGCTTGGGGGGGGACCTTTACAATGAGCAGTTCTTC